This is a list of T cell receptor beta chains from one sample in a study of blood T cells in healthy people across ages. TCRdb analysed the 5' RACE reads with MiXCR anew, one entry per CDR3 protein. The sample lists approximately 1.5 million distinct CDR3 sequences; approximately 32% were seen once. Sequenced sample: blood. These receptors were collected from a woman between 25 and 40 years old in good health. Each CDR3 is given with its conserved first and last residue. Each record gives: D gene, clone size, J gene, V gene, CDR3 DNA, CDR3 protein. The D gene is left open where the match is weak. Only some rows state a clone size, as once, few, many or a class for expanded clones.

D gene: .; clone size: .; J gene: TRBJ2-3; V gene: TRBV28; CDR3 DNA: TGTGCCAGCAGCCCGAGGGGGGGCAGGGGAAACACAGATACGCAGTATTTT; CDR3 protein: CASSPRGGRGNTDTQYF
D gene: .; clone size: few; J gene: TRBJ2-7; V gene: TRBV6-1; CDR3 DNA: TGTGCCAGCAGGAAAGGGAGAGGGGACTACGAGCAGTACTTC; CDR3 protein: CASRKGRGDYEQYF
D gene: .; clone size: many; J gene: TRBJ2-7; V gene: TRBV20-1; CDR3 DNA: TGCAGTGCTAGAGATCAAACCTACGAGCAGTACTTC; CDR3 protein: CSARDQTYEQYF
D gene: .; clone size: .; J gene: TRBJ2-7; V gene: TRBV27; CDR3 DNA: TGTGCCAGCGCCGTCACAGGAAATCGGGCTACGCCCTACGAGCAGTACTTC; CDR3 protein: CASAVTGNRATPYEQYF
D gene: TRBD2; clone size: few; J gene: TRBJ2-3; V gene: TRBV10-3; CDR3 DNA: TGTGCCATCAGCAGGACTAGCGGGGGCACAGATACGCAGTATTTT; CDR3 protein: CAISRTSGGTDTQYF
D gene: .; clone size: few; J gene: TRBJ1-1; V gene: TRBV5-5; CDR3 DNA: TGTGCCAGCAGCCCCACGAACGCTGAAGCTTTCTTT; CDR3 protein: CASSPTNAEAFF
D gene: .; clone size: .; J gene: TRBJ1-2; V gene: TRBV15; CDR3 DNA: TGTACCACCAGCAGAGACCCCCCTAAATTGGTGCCCGACAATATGGGCTACACCTTC; CDR3 protein: CTTSRDPPKLVPDNMGYTF
D gene: TRBD1; clone size: few; J gene: TRBJ2-3; V gene: TRBV6-1; CDR3 DNA: TGTGCCAGCAGTGAAAGCCAGGGGGTTCAGGGGACAGATACGCAGTATTTT; CDR3 protein: CASSESQGVQGTDTQYF
D gene: .; clone size: .; J gene: TRBJ2-4; V gene: TRBV28; CDR3 DNA: TGTGCCAGCAACCTCGCCAGGGATCGGGCTTTAGCCAAAAACATTCAGTACTTC; CDR3 protein: CASNLARDRALAKNIQYF
D gene: TRBD2; clone size: .; J gene: TRBJ2-3; V gene: TRBV29-1; CDR3 DNA: TGCAGCGTTACGGATACTAGCGGCAGAAACCCCTATACGCAGTATTTT; CDR3 protein: CSVTDTSGRNPYTQYF
D gene: .; clone size: .; J gene: TRBJ2-7; V gene: TRBV6-5; CDR3 DNA: TGTGCCAGCAGTTACTCGATGGCCCCTCAATCAATCGGGTCCAGCCCCTACGAGCAGTACTTC; CDR3 protein: CASSYSMAPQSIGSSPYEQYF
D gene: .; clone size: .; J gene: TRBJ1-2; V gene: TRBV7-9; CDR3 DNA: TGTGCCAGCAGCTCATTCGAACAGGGTACGCAAGGCTACACCTTC; CDR3 protein: CASSSFEQGTQGYTF
D gene: .; clone size: few; J gene: TRBJ1-2; V gene: TRBV4-1; CDR3 DNA: TGCGCCAGCAGCCAAGGGACAGTCCTTATGTATGGCTACACCTTC; CDR3 protein: CASSQGTVLMYGYTF
D gene: TRBD1; clone size: many; J gene: TRBJ1-2; V gene: TRBV9; CDR3 DNA: TGTGCCAGCAGCGTAGTCGGGACAGGCTATGGCTACACCTTC; CDR3 protein: CASSVVGTGYGYTF
D gene: .; clone size: .; J gene: TRBJ2-2; V gene: TRBV6-2/TRBV6-3; CDR3 DNA: TGTGCCAGCAGTTATTTGGACCGCACCGGGGAGCTGTTTTTT; CDR3 protein: CASSYLDRTGELFF
D gene: TRBD1; clone size: few; J gene: TRBJ2-3; V gene: TRBV5-1; CDR3 DNA: TGCGCCAGCAGCGAGGGACAGTTTAGCACAGATACGCAGTATTTT; CDR3 protein: CASSEGQFSTDTQYF
D gene: .; clone size: .; J gene: TRBJ2-7; V gene: TRBV19; CDR3 DNA: TGTGCCAGTAGTCCCCTTCCGACGCCGGACTACGAGCAGTACTTC; CDR3 protein: CASSPLPTPDYEQYF
D gene: .; clone size: once; J gene: TRBJ2-7; V gene: TRBV20-1; CDR3 DNA: TGCAGTGCCAGCAGGCGGCGCGTTTCCTACGAGCAGTACTTC; CDR3 protein: CSASRRRVSYEQYF
D gene: .; clone size: few; J gene: TRBJ1-2; V gene: TRBV12-3/TRBV12-4; CDR3 DNA: TGTGCCAGCAGCCGAGACGCAGGGATGGACTATGGCTACACCTTC; CDR3 protein: CASSRDAGMDYGYTF
D gene: .; clone size: many; J gene: TRBJ2-5; V gene: TRBV7-2; CDR3 DNA: TGTGCCAGCAGCTTATATGAGGAAGAGACCCAGTACTTC; CDR3 protein: CASSLYEEETQYF
D gene: TRBD2; clone size: .; J gene: TRBJ2-1; V gene: TRBV14; CDR3 DNA: TGTGCCAGCAGCGCCCTAGCGGGGGGGCCTCACAATGAGCAGTTCTTC; CDR3 protein: CASSALAGGPHNEQFF
D gene: TRBD1; clone size: few; J gene: TRBJ2-7; V gene: TRBV7-8; CDR3 DNA: TGTGCCAGCAGCTTAAGGGGGACAGGGTTCGAGCAGTACTTC; CDR3 protein: CASSLRGTGFEQYF
D gene: TRBD2; clone size: .; J gene: TRBJ2-5; V gene: TRBV6-1; CDR3 DNA: TGTGCCAGCAGAACTAGCGGGGGGCTGGGGGAGACCCAGTACTTC; CDR3 protein: CASRTSGGLGETQYF
D gene: TRBD1; clone size: many; J gene: TRBJ2-1; V gene: TRBV29-1; CDR3 DNA: TGCAGCGTTAAGGACAGGACGACGTACAATGAGCAGTTCTTC; CDR3 protein: CSVKDRTTYNEQFF
D gene: TRBD1; clone size: .; J gene: TRBJ2-2; V gene: TRBV10-3; CDR3 DNA: TGTGCCATCAGTCCCAGGGGAGTTGAGACAGGGGGCATCACCGGGGAGCTGTTTTTT; CDR3 protein: CAISPRGVETGGITGELFF
D gene: .; clone size: few; J gene: TRBJ1-1; V gene: TRBV7-9; CDR3 DNA: TGTGCCAGCAGCCGAACAGGGACCACTGAAGCTTTCTTT; CDR3 protein: CASSRTGTTEAFF
D gene: .; clone size: .; J gene: TRBJ1-1; V gene: TRBV29-1; CDR3 DNA: TGCAGCGTCAAATGGGCCGATATGAACACTGAAGCTTTCTTT; CDR3 protein: CSVKWADMNTEAFF
D gene: .; clone size: few; J gene: TRBJ2-7; V gene: TRBV6-5; CDR3 DNA: TGTGCCACTACCCCGTCCGCGTACAGCTCCTACGAGCAGTACTTC; CDR3 protein: CATTPSAYSSYEQYF
D gene: TRBD1; clone size: .; J gene: TRBJ1-2; V gene: TRBV28; CDR3 DNA: TGTGCCAGCAGTTTAAGGGGACAGGGTAATTTTGGCTACACCTTC; CDR3 protein: CASSLRGQGNFGYTF
D gene: .; clone size: .; J gene: TRBJ2-3; V gene: TRBV20-1; CDR3 DNA: TGCAGTGCTCAGCTAACCGGGACGACTCTGGATACGCAGTATTTT; CDR3 protein: CSAQLTGTTLDTQYF
D gene: .; clone size: .; J gene: TRBJ2-4; V gene: TRBV20-1; CDR3 DNA: TGCAGTGCTAGTCCGATAGCCAAAAACATTCAGTACTTC; CDR3 protein: CSASPIAKNIQYF
D gene: .; clone size: few; J gene: TRBJ2-3; V gene: TRBV27; CDR3 DNA: TGTGCCAGCAGGCTCTTCTCCACAGATACGCAGTATTTT; CDR3 protein: CASRLFSTDTQYF
D gene: TRBD1; clone size: few; J gene: TRBJ2-7; V gene: TRBV20-1; CDR3 DNA: TGCAGTGCTCCAAACCCGTACAGGGGGCGAGACGAGCAGTACTTC; CDR3 protein: CSAPNPYRGRDEQYF
D gene: TRBD1; clone size: many; J gene: TRBJ2-3; V gene: TRBV29-1; CDR3 DNA: TGCAGCGTTGAAGATCCGGGACAGGCAACGGGATGGGGTACGCAGTATTTT; CDR3 protein: CSVEDPGQATGWGTQYF
D gene: .; clone size: .; J gene: TRBJ1-3; V gene: TRBV12-3/TRBV12-4; CDR3 DNA: TGTGCCAGCAGTTTATCGCCCTCTGGAAACACCATATATTTT; CDR3 protein: CASSLSPSGNTIYF
D gene: TRBD1; clone size: .; J gene: TRBJ2-7; V gene: TRBV4-1; CDR3 DNA: TGCGCCAGCAGCCCAATGACAGGACAGGGGCCCTACGAGCAGTACTTC; CDR3 protein: CASSPMTGQGPYEQYF
D gene: .; clone size: .; J gene: TRBJ1-5; V gene: TRBV20-1; CDR3 DNA: TGCAGTGCTAGAGACCCAGGGGTGGGTCAGCCCCAGCATTTT; CDR3 protein: CSARDPGVGQPQHF
D gene: .; clone size: .; J gene: TRBJ2-7; V gene: TRBV7-2; CDR3 DNA: TGTGCCAGCAGCTTTACCCCCGGCGAGCAGTACTTC; CDR3 protein: CASSFTPGEQYF
D gene: .; clone size: few; J gene: TRBJ2-7; V gene: TRBV11-1; CDR3 DNA: TGTGCCAGCAGCTCCACGGACGGCAGACACTACGAGCAGTACTTC; CDR3 protein: CASSSTDGRHYEQYF
D gene: .; clone size: .; J gene: TRBJ2-3; V gene: TRBV20-1; CDR3 DNA: TGCAGTGCCAAGACCTCTCGGGGCACAGATACGCAGTATTTT; CDR3 protein: CSAKTSRGTDTQYF
D gene: TRBD2; clone size: .; J gene: TRBJ2-1; V gene: TRBV9; CDR3 DNA: TGTGCCAGCAGCGTATGGGGAGGGAGAGTTGACAATGAGCAGTTCTTC; CDR3 protein: CASSVWGGRVDNEQFF
D gene: TRBD1; clone size: few; J gene: TRBJ2-7; V gene: TRBV30; CDR3 DNA: TGTGCCTGGAGTGTAGACAGGGGAAGCGAGCAGTACTTC; CDR3 protein: CAWSVDRGSEQYF
D gene: .; clone size: few; J gene: TRBJ1-1; V gene: TRBV20-1; CDR3 DNA: TGCAGTGCTCGTCAGGGGTCCGGGAACACTGAAGCTTTCTTT; CDR3 protein: CSARQGSGNTEAFF
D gene: .; clone size: once; J gene: TRBJ2-7; V gene: TRBV5-5; CDR3 DNA: TGTGCCAGCAGCCCTAACACTCTCGACGAGCAGTACTTC; CDR3 protein: CASSPNTLDEQYF
D gene: TRBD1; clone size: many; J gene: TRBJ1-2; V gene: TRBV7-8; CDR3 DNA: TGTGCCAGCAGCGACCGGGACAGCTATGGCTACACCTTC; CDR3 protein: CASSDRDSYGYTF
D gene: .; clone size: few; J gene: TRBJ2-5; V gene: TRBV3-1; CDR3 DNA: TGTGCCAGCAGCCAAGCCCCCAGCACGGGGGAGACCCAGTACTTC; CDR3 protein: CASSQAPSTGETQYF
D gene: .; clone size: .; J gene: TRBJ2-3; V gene: TRBV28; CDR3 DNA: TGTGCCAGCAGTTCGGGCACCAGGTACACAGATACGCAGTATTTT; CDR3 protein: CASSSGTRYTDTQYF
D gene: .; clone size: .; J gene: TRBJ2-7; V gene: TRBV7-8; CDR3 DNA: TGTGCCAGCAGCTCCTACGGGACAACTTACTACGAGCAGTACTTC; CDR3 protein: CASSSYGTTYYEQYF
D gene: .; clone size: .; J gene: TRBJ1-2; V gene: TRBV30; CDR3 DNA: TGTGCCTGGAGTCCTACAGGACCCTATGGCTACACCTTC; CDR3 protein: CAWSPTGPYGYTF
D gene: .; clone size: many; J gene: TRBJ2-7; V gene: TRBV3-1; CDR3 DNA: TGTGCCAGCTCCAGGGACGGGAGCTCCTACGAGCAGTACTTC; CDR3 protein: CASSRDGSSYEQYF
D gene: TRBD1; clone size: few; J gene: TRBJ1-2; V gene: TRBV30; CDR3 DNA: TGTGCCTCCAACCCAACAGGGGGCGCGAATGGCTACACCTTC; CDR3 protein: CASNPTGGANGYTF
D gene: .; clone size: .; J gene: TRBJ2-2; V gene: TRBV20-1; CDR3 DNA: TGCAGTGCCAGTGACGTGATTGGGGGGGAGCTGTTTTTT; CDR3 protein: CSASDVIGGELFF
D gene: TRBD1; clone size: once; J gene: TRBJ1-2; V gene: TRBV7-2; CDR3 DNA: TGTGCCAGCAGCTTAGCCCAGGGGGCCTCGAGTAACTATGGCTACACCTTC; CDR3 protein: CASSLAQGASSNYGYTF